The rows below give T cell receptor beta chains drawn from one sample of a study of patients and donors after allogeneic stem cell transplantation. Each CDR3 protein is one row after TCRdb ran MiXCR on the RT-PCR reads. The top ten hold approximately 25% of the sample, which has 70,000 to 75,000 distinct CDR3 sequences, roughly 29% seen once. The sequenced sample was blood, either unsorted or a sorted T cell fraction (not recorded which). These receptors came from a human donor who was either an allogeneic HSCT recipient or a stem cell or donor lymphocyte infusion donor (not recorded which). It is not recorded whose cells these are; they may come from a transplant donor. Each CDR3 is given with its conserved first and last residue. A D gene is named only where the DNA matches it firmly. Not every row has a clone size; where given, it reads once, few, many or a size class.

j_call cdr3_length d_call clone_size v_call cdr3_nt cdr3_aa
TRBJ2-3 12 NA NA TRBV29-1 TGCAGCGTTCCCGGACGCACAGATACGCAGTATTTT CSVPGRTDTQYF
TRBJ1-4 13 NA NA TRBV5-1 TGCGCCAGCAGCTTGGAGGGAGGCATTCGACTGTTTTTT CASSLEGGIRLFF
TRBJ1-3 13 NA few TRBV6-5 TGTGCCAGCAGTTACTCGGTAGGGATGACCATATATTTT CASSYSVGMTIYF
TRBJ1-3 14 NA few TRBV5-1 TGCGCCAGCAGATCCGAAAGGGACGGATACACCATATATTTT CASRSERDGYTIYF
TRBJ2-1 15 TRBD1 once TRBV5-1 TGCGCCAGCAGCTTGGGACAGGGGGCAAAGAATGAGCAGTTCTTC CASSLGQGAKNEQFF
TRBJ1-2 13 NA many TRBV3-1 TGTGCCAGCAGCCTAAGGGGGAACGATGGCTACACCTTC CASSLRGNDGYTF
TRBJ1-1 15 NA NA TRBV12-3/TRBV12-4 TGTGCCAGCAGTACCCCGGGACGGCCGATCACTGAAGCTTTCTTT CASSTPGRPITEAFF
TRBJ1-1 15 NA many TRBV7-9 TGTGCCAGCAGCTTAGCGCTGGGGTTGAACACTGAAGCTTTCTTT CASSLALGLNTEAFF
TRBJ1-5 16 NA NA TRBV20-1 TGCAGTGCTAGAGATCGGCAGGGACATAGCAATCAGCCCCAGCATTTT CSARDRQGHSNQPQHF
TRBJ1-1 15 TRBD1 NA TRBV9 TGTGCCAGCAGCCCCTACCTACAGGGGCCGTCTGAAGCTTTCTTT CASSPYLQGPSEAFF
TRBJ1-2 12 NA few TRBV20-1 TGCAGTGCTAGATCGCGAAACTATGGCTACACCTTC CSARSRNYGYTF
TRBJ2-7 15 NA few TRBV28 TGTGCCAGCAGTTCCCTACAGGCTGGGACGTACGAGCAGTACTTC CASSSLQAGTYEQYF
TRBJ1-1 14 TRBD1 many TRBV20-1 TGCAGTGCTATCTTTAGGACAGGGTGGACTGAAGCTTTCTTT CSAIFRTGWTEAFF
TRBJ2-1 14 NA few TRBV5-6 TGTGCCAGCAGCTACCGGGACCCGGACAATGAGCAGTTCTTC CASSYRDPDNEQFF
TRBJ2-6 13 NA NA TRBV6-6 TGTGCCAGCATGGTTAGTGGGGCCAACGTCCTGACTTTC CASMVSGANVLTF
TRBJ2-1 15 TRBD2 NA TRBV27 TGTGCCAGCAGCTTGGGACTAGCGGGAGGGTATGAGCAGTTCTTC CASSLGLAGGYEQFF
TRBJ1-2 15 TRBD1 NA TRBV7-9 TGTGCCAGCAGCACAACAGGGGCAACACTCTATGGCTACACCTTC CASSTTGATLYGYTF
TRBJ2-1 14 NA few TRBV7-9 TGTGCCAGCAGCCGCCTAGGGGGTTACAATGAGCAGTTCTTC CASSRLGGYNEQFF
TRBJ1-5 13 NA medium-sized TRBV20-1 TGCAGTGCTAGAAGGACAGACAATCAGCCCCAGCATTTT CSARRTDNQPQHF
TRBJ1-3 11 TRBD1 NA TRBV6-1 TGTGCCAGCAGTGATCGGTCGACAGGGTATTTT CASSDRSTGYF
TRBJ1-5 15 NA NA TRBV27 TGTGCCAGCAGTCCAAGAGGGGCTAGCAATCAGCCCCAGCATTTT CASSPRGASNQPQHF
TRBJ2-3 15 TRBD2 NA TRBV20-1 TGCAGTGCTAGGGGGGACTACTCTAGCACAGATACGCAGTATTTT CSARGDYSSTDTQYF
TRBJ1-4 13 NA few TRBV4-1 TGCGCCAGCAGCCAAGGAACTAATGAAAAACTGTTTTTT CASSQGTNEKLFF
TRBJ2-3 14 NA few TRBV7-3 TGTGCCAGCAGCTTAGTGAATGGGGCAGATACGCAGTATTTT CASSLVNGADTQYF
TRBJ1-2 15 NA few TRBV3-1 TGTGCCAGCAGCCAAGAAGGAAACAGGGCTGAGGGCTACACCTTC CASSQEGNRAEGYTF
TRBJ1-3 15 NA NA TRBV7-2 TGTGCCAGCAGCTTCCATGCCAGGGGAGGAAACACCATATATTTT CASSFHARGGNTIYF
TRBJ1-1 13 TRBD1 NA TRBV25-1 TGTGCCAGCACCTCGACAGGGGGCACTGAAGCTTTCTTT CASTSTGGTEAFF
TRBJ2-7 14 NA few TRBV5-6 TGTGCCAGCAGCTTCTTAGGGGAGGTCTACGAGCAGTACTTC CASSFLGEVYEQYF
TRBJ1-6 16 NA few TRBV6-5 TGTGCCAGCAGTTACCATCACAGGGTTCGGGGGACACCCCTCCACTTT CASSYHHRVRGTPLHF
TRBJ1-1 10 NA NA TRBV29-1 TGCAGCGTTGAGACAGCTGAAGCTTTCTTT CSVETAEAFF
TRBJ1-2 16 NA few TRBV12-3/TRBV12-4 TGTGCCAGCAGTTTAGCGGGAGGCAGGGGCAGAGAAGGCTACACCTTC CASSLAGGRGREGYTF
TRBJ2-3 11 NA few TRBV6-4 TGTGCCAGCAGCCAGGGCGCTACGCAGTATTTT CASSQGATQYF
TRBJ1-6 18 NA many TRBV7-6 TGTGCCAGCAGCTTATGGCCCGGGGGGGGACTCTATAATTCACCCCTCCACTTT CASSLWPGGGLYNSPLHF
TRBJ2-7 12 NA NA TRBV6-2/TRBV6-3 TGTGCCAGCAGTTACCCCCCCTACGAGCAGTACTTC CASSYPPYEQYF
TRBJ2-7 14 NA NA TRBV6-5 TGTGCCAGCAGTTACCTCGCCAACTCCTACGAGCAGTACTTC CASSYLANSYEQYF
TRBJ2-1 15 TRBD2 few TRBV12-3/TRBV12-4 TGTGCCAGCAGTTTGGTAGTAAGCGGGACCAATGAGCAGTTCTTC CASSLVVSGTNEQFF
TRBJ1-1 15 NA NA TRBV7-3 TGTGCCAGCAGCTTAAACCGTCTGGGTTACACTGAAGCTTTCTTT CASSLNRLGYTEAFF
TRBJ2-2 14 TRBD1 once TRBV10-3 TGTGCCATCACTCGGACAGGGAACACCGGGGAGCTGTTTTTT CAITRTGNTGELFF
TRBJ1-4 13 NA few TRBV20-1 TGCAGTGCTCGAGACGGCAATAATGAAAAACTGTTTTTT CSARDGNNEKLFF
TRBJ1-5 14 TRBD1 NA TRBV5-1 TGCGCCAGCAGCCAAGGGGGCATCAATCAGCCCCAGCATTTT CASSQGGINQPQHF
TRBJ1-2 13 TRBD1 few TRBV20-1 TGCAGTGCTACCTCCGGGACAGCAGATGGCTACACCTTC CSATSGTADGYTF
TRBJ2-3 14 NA few TRBV5-1 TGCGCCAGCAGCTTGAACACAGCCACAGATACGCAGTATTTT CASSLNTATDTQYF
TRBJ1-5 14 NA few TRBV20-1 TGCAGTGCTAGAGTCAGGGATCCCAATCAGCCCCAGCATTTT CSARVRDPNQPQHF
TRBJ1-4 15 NA NA TRBV28 TGTGCCAGCAGTACCCAGACTCCTGGTCATGAAAAACTGTTTTTT CASSTQTPGHEKLFF
TRBJ2-1 15 NA NA TRBV18 TGTGCCAGCTCAAAGGGGGGGGATCCCTACAATGAGCAGTTCTTC CASSKGGDPYNEQFF